Listed below are T cell receptor beta chains from one sample, sequenced in a study of cytomegalovirus exposure and HLA in healthy donors. This table comes from immunoSEQ multiplex PCR, and its TCRdb copy is limited to in-frame clones, with some not included. The table shows more than 90,000 clones, with roughly 73% occurring only once. The sequenced sample was PBMCs. All receptors derive from a woman younger than 45 in good health and CMV-seronegative. Each CDR3 is given with its conserved first and last residue. The D gene is left open where the match is weak. Where a row states a size, it is once, few, many or the class of an expanded clone; other rows omit it.

>TRBD1|NA|TRBJ2-1|TRBV5-1
TGCGCCAGCAGCTTGACGAGGACAGGGTACAATGAGCAGTTCTTC
CASSLTRTGYNEQFF
>NA|NA|TRBJ2-7|TRBV6-5
TGTGCCAGCAGTTACAGTTTGGAGGCCGAGCAGTACTTC
CASSYSLEAEQYF
>TRBD1|NA|TRBJ2-5|TRBV5-8
TGTGCCAGCAGCCACCGGGACAGGGACGAGACCCAGTACTTC
CASSHRDRDETQYF
>NA|once|TRBJ1-1|TRBV30
TGTGCCTCCTCAGCGGGGGGACCAGCTTTCTTT
CASSAGGPAFF
>NA|NA|TRBJ2-1|TRBV5-1
TGCGCCAGCGGCCTCGGGGGGCAAAGCTACAATGAGCAGTTCTTC
CASGLGGQSYNEQFF
>NA|NA|TRBJ1-5|TRBV5-4
TGTGCCAGCAGCTTGGACACAGGACCCCATCAGCCCCAGCATTTT
CASSLDTGPHQPQHF
>NA|NA|TRBJ2-3|TRBV30
TGTGCCTGGAGTCGCGGGGGCGGGGGAGCGGATACGCAGTATTTT
CAWSRGGGGADTQYF
>TRBD1|NA|TRBJ2-7|TRBV2
TGTGCCAGAGGTGGGACAGGACGCTACGAGCAGTACTTC
CARGGTGRYEQYF
>NA|NA|TRBJ2-2|TRBV6-5
TGTGCCAGCAGCCGACAGTTACAGGCCGGGGAGCTGTTTTTT
CASSRQLQAGELFF
>NA|NA|TRBJ2-7|TRBV6-6
TGTGCCAGCAGCCTCCGCCTCGGGCTAGGGGCCGAGCAGTACTTC
CASSLRLGLGAEQYF
>NA|NA|TRBJ1-2|TRBV7-9
TGTGCCAGCAGCTTAGAACAGGCTAACTATGGCTACACCTTC
CASSLEQANYGYTF
>NA|NA|TRBJ1-1|TRBV11-2
TGTGCCAGCAGCTTGAACAGGGAAACTGCTTTCTTT
CASSLNRETAFF
>NA|NA|TRBJ1-5|TRBV9
TGTGCCAGCAGCGTGTACGGAGATAGCAATCAGCCCCAGCATTTT
CASSVYGDSNQPQHF
>TRBD1|NA|TRBJ1-1|TRBV6-1
TGTGCCAGCAGCCTGACAGGGGGGATGAACACTGAAGCTTTCTTT
CASSLTGGMNTEAFF
>TRBD1|NA|TRBJ2-7|TRBV6-1
TGTGCCAGCAGTATCGGACAGGGGGTTTACGAGCAGTACTTC
CASSIGQGVYEQYF
>NA|NA|TRBJ1-1|TRBV5-1
TGCGCCAGCAGCTCAGGGGTAGGAAAGGCTAATGAAGCTTTCTTT
CASSSGVGKANEAFF
>TRBD1|NA|TRBJ1-1|TRBV2
TGTGCCAGCAGCCCCGGGACAGTGAACACTGAAGCTTTCTTT
CASSPGTVNTEAFF
>NA|few|TRBJ1-1|TRBV5-1
TGCGCCAGCAGCTCGGGGACACCCACTGAAGCTTTCTTT
CASSSGTPTEAFF
>NA|NA|TRBJ2-7|TRBV7-9
TGTGCCAGCAGCTTAGGGCTTACCTCCTACGAGCAGTACTTC
CASSLGLTSYEQYF
>NA|NA|TRBJ1-5|TRBV5-1
TGCGCCAGCAGCTTGGGGGGGGAAAGGCATCAGCCCCAGCATTTT
CASSLGGERHQPQHF
>TRBD2|NA|TRBJ2-3|TRBV5-1
TGCGCCAGCAGCTTGGCTAGCGGAACAGATACGCAGTATTTT
CASSLASGTDTQYF
>NA|NA|TRBJ1-6|TRBV30
TGTGCCTGGTCCGGGCTCCGGGGTTATTCACCCCTCCACTTT
CAWSGLRGYSPLHF
>NA|NA|TRBJ2-7|TRBV6-5
TGTGCCAGCAACCGGGGTTTCGTTCCCTACGAGCAGTACTTC
CASNRGFVPYEQYF
>NA|NA|TRBJ2-1|TRBV6-1
TGTGCCAGCAGTGAAATGGCTCGTGGACAGTATGAGCAGTTCTTC
CASSEMARGQYEQFF
>NA|NA|TRBJ1-5|TRBV2
TGTGCCAGCAGTCACGTAAGGGGAAGAGTGGGCAATCAGCCCCAGCATTTT
CASSHVRGRVGNQPQHF
>TRBD1|NA|TRBJ2-6|TRBV7-2
TGTGCCAGCAGCCTAACCGGGACAGGGAGCTCTGGGGCCAACGTCCTGACTTTC
CASSLTGTGSSGANVLTF
>NA|NA|TRBJ2-7|TRBV30
TGTGCCTGGAGTGAGTGGGGCCACCCAAGGGGGCAGTACTTC
CAWSEWGHPRGQYF
>TRBD1|NA|TRBJ1-6|TRBV7-8
TGTGCCAGCAGCTCAAGCTCGGGACAGGGGCATTCACCCCTCCACTTT
CASSSSSGQGHSPLHF
>NA|NA|TRBJ1-3|TRBV6-5
TGTGCCAGCAGTTACCAGGTCTCTGGAAACACCATATATTTT
CASSYQVSGNTIYF
>TRBD2|NA|TRBJ2-2|TRBV10-3
TGTGCCATCAGTGTATTGGGGAGGGCCCTTTCGAACACCGGGGAGCTGTTTTTT
CAISVLGRALSNTGELFF
>NA|NA|TRBJ1-1|TRBV7-3
TGTGCCAGCAGTCCCTATAACACTGAAGCTTTCTTT
CASSPYNTEAFF
>TRBD2|NA|TRBJ2-1|TRBV6-1
TGTGCCAGCAGTGAAGAGGCTAGCGGATGGGAAGAGCAGTTCTTC
CASSEEASGWEEQFF
>NA|few|TRBJ1-1|TRBV28
TGTGCCAGCAGTTTAGATGGGGCAGGTGGGAACACTGAAGCTTTCTTT
CASSLDGAGGNTEAFF
>TRBD2|few|TRBJ2-3|TRBV6-5
TGTGCCAGCAGCTCCGGGACTAGCGGAGATACGCAGTATTTT
CASSSGTSGDTQYF
>NA|NA|TRBJ1-2|TRBV29-1
TGCAGCGTCGCGACAGGCGCCCTAATTGATGGCTACACCTTC
CSVATGALIDGYTF
>NA|NA|TRBJ2-1|TRBV30
TGTGCCTGGAGTCTAGCTCTCAGTGGGAATGAGCAGTTCTTC
CAWSLALSGNEQFF
>NA|few|TRBJ2-7|TRBV12-5
TGTGCTAGTGGTTTACTCCACGAGCAGTACTTC
CASGLLHEQYF
>TRBD1|NA|TRBJ1-6|TRBV19
TGTGCCAGTGGGACAGGGGGAAACCTCCACTTT
CASGTGGNLHF
>TRBD2|NA|TRBJ2-7|TRBV6-5
TGTGCCAGCAGTAAAGCGGGACTAGGCTACGAGCAGTACTTC
CASSKAGLGYEQYF
>NA|NA|TRBJ1-6|TRBV5-1
TGCGCCAGCAGCTTGGCCGGGTTTGGGTCACCCCTCCACTTT
CASSLAGFGSPLHF
>NA|few|TRBJ1-1|TRBV6-5
TGTGCCAGCAGTTACTATGGAGGGGGGGACACTGAAGCTTTCTTT
CASSYYGGGDTEAFF